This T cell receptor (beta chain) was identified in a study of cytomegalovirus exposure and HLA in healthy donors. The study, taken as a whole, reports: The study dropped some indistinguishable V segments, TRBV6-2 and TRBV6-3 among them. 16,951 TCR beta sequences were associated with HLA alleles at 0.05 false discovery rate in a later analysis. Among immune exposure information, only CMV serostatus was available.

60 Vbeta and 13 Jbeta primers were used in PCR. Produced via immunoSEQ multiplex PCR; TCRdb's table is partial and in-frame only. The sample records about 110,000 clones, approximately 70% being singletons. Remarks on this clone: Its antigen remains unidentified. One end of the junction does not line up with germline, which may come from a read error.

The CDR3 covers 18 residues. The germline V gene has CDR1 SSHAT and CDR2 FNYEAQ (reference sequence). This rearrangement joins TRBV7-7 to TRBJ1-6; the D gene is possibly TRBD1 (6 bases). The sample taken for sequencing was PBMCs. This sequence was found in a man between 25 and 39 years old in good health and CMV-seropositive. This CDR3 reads CASSSLNDQGLGNSPLHF. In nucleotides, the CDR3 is TGTGCTAGCAGCTCCTTGAACGACCAGGGGTTGGGAAATTCACCCCTCCACTTT.